These 4 T cell receptor beta chains originate from one sample sequenced in a study of T cells in Graves' hyperthyroidism and ophthalmopathy. Amplified regions were TCR beta CDR3 sequences from RNA transcripts. The primer set for the first-round RT-PCR of the TCR CDR3 was HTBI. TCRdb ran MiXCR on the multiplex PCR reads and lists one entry per CDR3 protein. The profile shows under 350,000 distinct CDR3 sequences, about 18% of them singletons. Sequencing was carried out using blood. These receptors were collected from a woman in her fifties or sixties with Graves' ophthalmopathy.

V usage is TRBV6-2 or TRBV6-3 and J usage is TRBJ2-2; possible D gene TRBD2, 6 bases. CDR1 and CDR2 (germline): MNHEY, SVGEGT. This CDR3 contains 15 residues. Deletions cut 2 bases from V and 3 bases from J, with 10 bases between. The CDR3 is CASSYIRGYTGELFF. The CDR3 bases are TGTGCCAGCAGTTACATTCGGGGGTACACCGGGGAGCTGTTTTTT.

The J gene is TRBJ2-1, the V gene TRBV4-3; D unclear. Trimming shortened V by 0 bases and J by 13 bases, and 16 bases separated the two germline ends. The CDR3 totals 14 residues. CDR1 and CDR2 from the germline V gene are LGHNA and YSLEER. CDR3 sequence: CASSQDLRPEDQFF. Written as DNA, the CDR3 is TGCGCCAGCAGCCAAGATCTTCGCCCGGAAGACCAGTTCTTC.

This clonotype was seen repeatedly, ten times or more. This sequence joins TRBV7-8 and TRBJ1-4; maybe TRBD1 (6 bases). V lost 4 bases to trimming and J lost 8 bases, with 14 bases between them. This CDR3 is 14 amino acids long. The germline gives CDR1 SGHVS, CDR2 FQNEAQ. The DNA for the CDR3 is TGTGCCAGCAGCTACAGGGCTCGGGGAGAAAAACTGTTTTTT. This codes for CASSYRARGEKLFF.

This clonotype was observed many times. J is TRBJ1-6 and V is TRBV7-8; 9 positions match TRBD1. The CDR3 has 15 amino acids. J gave up 10 bases and V 5 bases, and 9 bases lay outside the gene matches. The germline CDR1 and CDR2 sequences are SGHVS and FQNEAQ. The CDR3 coding sequence is TGTGCCAGCAGCCCGGGACAGGGCGGATTCTCACCCCTCCACTTT. Amino acids: CASSPGQGGFSPLHF. Filled out from reference TRBV7-8 and TRBJ1-6, the complete variable domain reads GAGVSQSPRYKVAKRGQDVALRCDPISGHVSLFWYQQALGQGPEFLTYFQNEAQLDKSGLPSDRFFAERPEGSVSTLKIQRTQQEDSAVYLCASSPGQGGFSPLHFGNGTRLTVT.